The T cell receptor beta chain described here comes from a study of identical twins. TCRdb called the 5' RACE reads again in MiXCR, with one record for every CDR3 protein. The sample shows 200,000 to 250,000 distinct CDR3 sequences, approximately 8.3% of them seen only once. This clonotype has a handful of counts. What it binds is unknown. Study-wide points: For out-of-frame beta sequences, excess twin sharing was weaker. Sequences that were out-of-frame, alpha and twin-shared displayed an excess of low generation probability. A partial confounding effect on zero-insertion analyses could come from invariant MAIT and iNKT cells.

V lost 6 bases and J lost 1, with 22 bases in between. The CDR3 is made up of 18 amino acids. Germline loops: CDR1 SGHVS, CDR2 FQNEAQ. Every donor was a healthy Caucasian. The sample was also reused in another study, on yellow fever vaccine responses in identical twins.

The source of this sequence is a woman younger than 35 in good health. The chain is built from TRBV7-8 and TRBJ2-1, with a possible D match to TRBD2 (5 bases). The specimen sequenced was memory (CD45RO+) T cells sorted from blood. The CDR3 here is CASSWRSKAERSYNEQFF. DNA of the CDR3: TGTGCCAGCAGTTGGCGGAGTAAGGCGGAGCGGTCCTACAATGAGCAGTTCTTC.